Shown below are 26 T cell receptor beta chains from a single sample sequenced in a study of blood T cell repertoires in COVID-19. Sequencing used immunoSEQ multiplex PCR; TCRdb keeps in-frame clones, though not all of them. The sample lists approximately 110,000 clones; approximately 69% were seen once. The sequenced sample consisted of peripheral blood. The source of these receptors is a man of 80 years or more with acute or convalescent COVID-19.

The CDR3 DNA reads TGTGCCAGCAGCTCCGAGGGAACATCCCGGTATTTT. Amino acids: CASSSEGTSRYF. The chain has TRBV11-2 and TRBJ2-3; the D gene is possibly TRBD2 (5 bases). CDR3 size: 12 residues. The V and J ends lost 4 bases and 14 bases respectively, with 16 bases between them. Germline values: CDR1 SGHAT, CDR2 FQNNGV.

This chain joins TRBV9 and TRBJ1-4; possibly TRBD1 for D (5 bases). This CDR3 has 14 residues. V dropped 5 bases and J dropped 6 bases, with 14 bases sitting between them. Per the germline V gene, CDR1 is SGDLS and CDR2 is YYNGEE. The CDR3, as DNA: TGTGCCAGCAGGGGCGCGGGGCCCCATGAAAAACTGTTTTTT. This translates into CASRGAGPHEKLFF.

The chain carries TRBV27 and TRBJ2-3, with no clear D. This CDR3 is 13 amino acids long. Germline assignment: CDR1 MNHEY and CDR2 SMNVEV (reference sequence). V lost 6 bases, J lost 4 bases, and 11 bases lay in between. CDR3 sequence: CASRLGTADTQYF. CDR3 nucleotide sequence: TGTGCCAGCAGGTTAGGTACGGCAGATACGCAGTATTTT.

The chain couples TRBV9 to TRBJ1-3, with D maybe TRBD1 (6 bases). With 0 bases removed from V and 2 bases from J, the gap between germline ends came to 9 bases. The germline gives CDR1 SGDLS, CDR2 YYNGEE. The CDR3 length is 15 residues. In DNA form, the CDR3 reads TGTGCCAGCAGCGTAGAAGGGGGAGCTGGAAACACCATATATTTT. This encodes CASSVEGGAGNTIYF.

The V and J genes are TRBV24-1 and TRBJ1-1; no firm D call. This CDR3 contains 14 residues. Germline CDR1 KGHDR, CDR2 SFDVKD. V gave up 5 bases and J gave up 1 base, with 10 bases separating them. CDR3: CATSAARGNTEAFF. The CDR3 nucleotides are TGTGCCACCAGTGCAGCTAGAGGGAACACTGAAGCTTTCTTT.

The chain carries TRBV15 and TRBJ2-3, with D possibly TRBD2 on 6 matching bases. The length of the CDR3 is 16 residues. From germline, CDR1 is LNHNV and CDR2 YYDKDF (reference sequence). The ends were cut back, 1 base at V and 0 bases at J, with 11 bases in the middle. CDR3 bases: TGTGCCACCAGCAGAGGTAGCGGATATAGCACAGATACGCAGTATTTT. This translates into CATSRGSGYSTDTQYF.

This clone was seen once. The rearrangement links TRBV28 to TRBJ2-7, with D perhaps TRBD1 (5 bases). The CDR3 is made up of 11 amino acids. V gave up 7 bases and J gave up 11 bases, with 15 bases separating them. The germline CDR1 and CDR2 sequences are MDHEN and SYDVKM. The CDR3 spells CASTKGRKEYF. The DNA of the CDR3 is TGTGCCAGCACCAAGGGGCGAAAGGAGTACTTC.

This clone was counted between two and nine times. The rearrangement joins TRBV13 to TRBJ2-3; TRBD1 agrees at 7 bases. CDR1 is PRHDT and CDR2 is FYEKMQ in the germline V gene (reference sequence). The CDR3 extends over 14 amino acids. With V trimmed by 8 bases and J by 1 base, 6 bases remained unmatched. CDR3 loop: CASQSGGGTDTQYF. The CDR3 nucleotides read TGTGCCAGCCAATCAGGGGGTGGCACAGATACGCAGTATTTT.

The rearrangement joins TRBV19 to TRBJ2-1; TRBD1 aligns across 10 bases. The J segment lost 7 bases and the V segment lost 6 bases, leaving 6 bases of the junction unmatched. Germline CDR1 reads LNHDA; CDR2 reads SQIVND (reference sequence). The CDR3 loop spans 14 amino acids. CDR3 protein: CASSPTGGKNEQFF. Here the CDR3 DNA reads TGTGCCAGTAGCCCGACAGGGGGCAAGAATGAGCAGTTCTTC.

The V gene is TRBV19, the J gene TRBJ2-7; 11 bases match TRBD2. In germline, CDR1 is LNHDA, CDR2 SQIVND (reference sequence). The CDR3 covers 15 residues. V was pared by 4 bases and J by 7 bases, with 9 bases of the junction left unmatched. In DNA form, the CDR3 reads TGTGCCAGTAGTACCGGCGCTAGCGGGAGGAGGGAGCAGTACTTC. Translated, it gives CASSTGASGRREQYF.

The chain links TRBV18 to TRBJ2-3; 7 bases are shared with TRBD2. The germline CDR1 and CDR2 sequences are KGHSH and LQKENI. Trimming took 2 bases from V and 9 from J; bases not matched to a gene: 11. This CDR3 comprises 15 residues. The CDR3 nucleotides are TGTGCCAGCTCACCATGGAGGGAGGGCCAGGGAACGCAGTATTTT. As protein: CASSPWREGQGTQYF.

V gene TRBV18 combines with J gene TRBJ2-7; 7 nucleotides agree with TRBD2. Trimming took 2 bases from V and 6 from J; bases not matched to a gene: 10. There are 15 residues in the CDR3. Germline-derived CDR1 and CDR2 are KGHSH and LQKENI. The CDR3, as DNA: TGTGCCAGCTCACCATACGCGGGAGTAATGGGCGAGCAGTACTTC. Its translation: CASSPYAGVMGEQYF.

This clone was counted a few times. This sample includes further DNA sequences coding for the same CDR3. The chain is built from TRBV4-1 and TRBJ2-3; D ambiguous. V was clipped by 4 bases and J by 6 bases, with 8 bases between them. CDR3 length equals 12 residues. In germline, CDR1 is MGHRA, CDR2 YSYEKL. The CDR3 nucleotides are TGCGCCAGCAGCCCCCCTGGCGATACGCAGTATTTT. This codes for CASSPPGDTQYF.

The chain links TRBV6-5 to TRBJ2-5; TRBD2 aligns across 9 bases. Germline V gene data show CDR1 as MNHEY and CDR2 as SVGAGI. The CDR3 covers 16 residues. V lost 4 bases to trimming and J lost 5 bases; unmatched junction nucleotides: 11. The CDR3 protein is CASSFGAGGNGETQYF. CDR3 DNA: TGTGCCAGCAGTTTCGGAGCGGGAGGTAATGGGGAGACCCAGTACTTC.

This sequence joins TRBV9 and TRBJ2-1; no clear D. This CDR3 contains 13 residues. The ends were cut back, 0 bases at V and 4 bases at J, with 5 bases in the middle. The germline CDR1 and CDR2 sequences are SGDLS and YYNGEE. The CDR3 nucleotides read TGTGCCAGCAGCGTAGGAGCTTACAATGAGCAGTTCTTC. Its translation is CASSVGAYNEQFF.

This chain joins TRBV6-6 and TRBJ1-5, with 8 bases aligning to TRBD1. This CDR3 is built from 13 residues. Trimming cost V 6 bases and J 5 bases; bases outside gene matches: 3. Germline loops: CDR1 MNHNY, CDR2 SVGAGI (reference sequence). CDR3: CASRTGGDQPQHF. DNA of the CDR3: TGTGCCAGCAGAACAGGGGGGGATCAGCCCCAGCATTTT.

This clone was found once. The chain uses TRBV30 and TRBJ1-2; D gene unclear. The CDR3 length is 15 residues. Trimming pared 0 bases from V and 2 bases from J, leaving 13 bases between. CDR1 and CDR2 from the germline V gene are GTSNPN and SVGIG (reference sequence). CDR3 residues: CAWSVSGRWNYGYTF. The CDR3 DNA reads TGTGCCTGGAGTGTAAGTGGGAGGTGGAACTATGGCTACACCTTC.

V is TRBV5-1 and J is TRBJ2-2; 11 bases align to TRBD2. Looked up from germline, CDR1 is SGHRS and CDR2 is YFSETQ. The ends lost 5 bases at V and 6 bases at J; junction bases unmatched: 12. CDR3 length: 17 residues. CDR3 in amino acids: CASSYGLLAGDPGELFF. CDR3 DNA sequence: TGCGCCAGCAGTTATGGACTACTAGCGGGAGACCCCGGGGAGCTGTTTTTT.

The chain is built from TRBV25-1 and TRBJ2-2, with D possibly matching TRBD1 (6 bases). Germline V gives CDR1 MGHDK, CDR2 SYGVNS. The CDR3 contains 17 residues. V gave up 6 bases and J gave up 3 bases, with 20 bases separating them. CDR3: CASRGVLGTKDTGELFF. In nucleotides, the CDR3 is TGTGCCAGCAGGGGGGTCCTTGGGACAAAAGACACCGGGGAGCTGTTTTTT.

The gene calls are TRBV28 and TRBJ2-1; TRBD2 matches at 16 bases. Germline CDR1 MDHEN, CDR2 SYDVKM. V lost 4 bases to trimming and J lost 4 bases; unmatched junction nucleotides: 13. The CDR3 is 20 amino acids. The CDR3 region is CASSSVQGTSGRARYNEQFF. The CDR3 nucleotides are TGTGCCAGCAGTTCCGTGCAGGGGACTAGCGGGAGGGCCCGTTACAATGAGCAGTTCTTC.

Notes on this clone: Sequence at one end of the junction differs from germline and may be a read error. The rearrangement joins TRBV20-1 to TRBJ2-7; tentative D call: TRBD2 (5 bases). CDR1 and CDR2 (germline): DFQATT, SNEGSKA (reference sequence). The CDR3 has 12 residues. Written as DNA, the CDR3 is TGCAGTACTAGTGAGGGCGCCTACGAGCAGTACTTC. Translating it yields CSTSEGAYEQYF.

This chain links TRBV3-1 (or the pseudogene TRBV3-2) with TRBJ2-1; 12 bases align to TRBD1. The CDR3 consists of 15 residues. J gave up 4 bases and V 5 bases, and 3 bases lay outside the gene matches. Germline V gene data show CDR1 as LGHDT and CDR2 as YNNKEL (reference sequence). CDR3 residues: CASSWGQGAYNEQFF. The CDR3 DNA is TGTGCCAGCAGCTGGGGACAGGGGGCTTACAATGAGCAGTTCTTC.

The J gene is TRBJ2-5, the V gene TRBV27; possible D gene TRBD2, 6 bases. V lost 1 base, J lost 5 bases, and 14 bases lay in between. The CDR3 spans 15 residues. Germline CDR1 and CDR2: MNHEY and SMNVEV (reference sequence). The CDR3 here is CASSLFAHGGETQYF. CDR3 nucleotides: TGTGCCAGCAGTTTATTCGCGCATGGGGGGGAGACCCAGTACTTC.

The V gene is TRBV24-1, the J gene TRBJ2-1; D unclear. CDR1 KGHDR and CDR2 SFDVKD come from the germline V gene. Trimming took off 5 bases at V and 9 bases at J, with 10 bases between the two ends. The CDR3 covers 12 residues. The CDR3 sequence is CATSGPVSEQFF. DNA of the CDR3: TGTGCCACCAGTGGCCCTGTGAGTGAGCAGTTCTTC.

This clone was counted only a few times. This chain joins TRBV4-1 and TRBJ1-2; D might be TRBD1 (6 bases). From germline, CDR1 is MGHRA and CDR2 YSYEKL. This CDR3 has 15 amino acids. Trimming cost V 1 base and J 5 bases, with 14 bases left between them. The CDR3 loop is CASSQGLGAFYGYTF. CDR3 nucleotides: TGCGCCAGCAGCCAAGGCCTGGGGGCGTTTTATGGCTACACCTTC.

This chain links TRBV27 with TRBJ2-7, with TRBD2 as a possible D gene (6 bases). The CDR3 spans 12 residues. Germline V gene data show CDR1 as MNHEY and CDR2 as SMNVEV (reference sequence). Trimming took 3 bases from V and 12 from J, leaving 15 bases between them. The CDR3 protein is CASSFAAGRRYF. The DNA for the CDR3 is TGTGCCAGCAGTTTCGCCGCGGGGAGACGGTACTTC.